The following is a TCR beta chain sequence with its context. The antigen is undetermined. This CDR3 has 13 amino acids. V was clipped by 3 bases and J by 0 bases, with 5 bases between them. CDR1 and CDR2 (germline): MNHEY, SMNVEV (reference sequence). Assay used: immunoSEQ multiplex PCR; TCRdb lists only in-frame clones, some missing. Of around 20,000 clones in the sample, more than 60% were seen once. Before the COVID-19 pandemic, during about 2010-2018, CD4+ T cells were taken from unexposed donors. Isolation of CD4+ T cells took place after approximately eleven days in culture. This record comes from a study of CD4 T cells in relation to SARS-CoV-2 and coronaviruses.

The chain employs TRBV27 and TRBJ2-5, with D unresolved. Input material: CD4+ T cells from PBMCs, cultured in vitro. This receptor was taken from a human donor in good health. CDR3 loop: CASSFHNQETQYF. DNA of the CDR3: TGTGCCAGCAGTTTCCACAACCAAGAGACCCAGTACTTC.